This TCR beta chain was sequenced during a study of T cells after yellow fever vaccination. Study-wide results and limits: Booster samples showed a return of most primary-vaccination clones (roughly 95% CD4, roughly 85% CD8). Abundant contaminating clonotypes from the bulk population could appear in FACS-sorted repertoires.

From the 5' RACE reads, TCRdb called clonotypes with MiXCR, one entry per CDR3 protein. The sample records roughly 79,000 distinct CDR3 sequences, about 7.7% being singletons. There are a few counts of this clonotype. Its antigen is undetermined. The CDR3 length is 15 residues. V shed 5 bases, J shed 2 bases, and the junction held 8 bases outside the gene matches. V usage is TRBV12-3 or TRBV12-4 and J usage is TRBJ2-7; 8 positions match TRBD2. This receptor was taken from a man aged 18 to 30 who received the YFV17D yellow fever vaccine. Sample: CD8+ T cells sorted from PBMCs, taken around 10 days after the first yellow fever vaccination. As DNA, the CDR3 is TGTGCCAGCAGTCTTGGGGCGGGGGGACCCTACGAGCAGTACTTC. This sequence encodes CASSLGAGGPYEQYF.